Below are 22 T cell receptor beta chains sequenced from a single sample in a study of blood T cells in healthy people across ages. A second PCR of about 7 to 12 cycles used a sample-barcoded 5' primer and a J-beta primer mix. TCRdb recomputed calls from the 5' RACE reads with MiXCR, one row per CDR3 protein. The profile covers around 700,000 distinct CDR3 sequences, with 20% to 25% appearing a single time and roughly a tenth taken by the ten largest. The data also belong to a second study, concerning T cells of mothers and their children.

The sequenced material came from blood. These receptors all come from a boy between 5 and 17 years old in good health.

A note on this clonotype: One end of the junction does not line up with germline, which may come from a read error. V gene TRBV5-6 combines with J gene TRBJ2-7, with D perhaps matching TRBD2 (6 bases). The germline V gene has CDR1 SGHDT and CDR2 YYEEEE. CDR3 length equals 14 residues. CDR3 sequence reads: CAGRIRENSYEQYF. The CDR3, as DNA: TGTGCCGGCAGAATACGGGAGAATAGCTACGAGCAGTACTTC.

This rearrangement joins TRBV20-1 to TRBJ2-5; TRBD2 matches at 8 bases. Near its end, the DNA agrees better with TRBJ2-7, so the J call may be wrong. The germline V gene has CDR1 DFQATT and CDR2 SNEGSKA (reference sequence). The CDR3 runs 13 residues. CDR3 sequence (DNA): TGCAGTGCTAGAGACGGGGGGGCCTACGAGCAGTACTTC. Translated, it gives CSARDGGAYEQYF.

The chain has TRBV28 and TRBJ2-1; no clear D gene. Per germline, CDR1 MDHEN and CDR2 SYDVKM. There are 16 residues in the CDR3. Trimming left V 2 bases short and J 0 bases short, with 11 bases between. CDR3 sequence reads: CASSLNSRVSYNEQFF. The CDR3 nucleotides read TGTGCCAGCAGTTTAAACTCCCGGGTCTCCTACAATGAGCAGTTCTTC.

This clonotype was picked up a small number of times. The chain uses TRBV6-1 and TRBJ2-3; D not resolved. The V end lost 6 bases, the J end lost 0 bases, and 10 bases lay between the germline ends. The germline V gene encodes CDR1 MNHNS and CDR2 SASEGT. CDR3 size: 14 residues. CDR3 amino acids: CASRDLGSTDTQYF. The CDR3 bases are TGTGCCAGCAGAGACCTAGGGAGCACAGATACGCAGTATTTT.

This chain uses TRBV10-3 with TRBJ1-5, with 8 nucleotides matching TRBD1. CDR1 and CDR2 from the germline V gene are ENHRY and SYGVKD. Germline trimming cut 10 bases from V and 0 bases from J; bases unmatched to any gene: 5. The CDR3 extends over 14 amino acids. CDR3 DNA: TGTGCCACTTGGACAGGGACTAGCAATCAGCCCCAGCATTTT. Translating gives CATWTGTSNQPQHF.

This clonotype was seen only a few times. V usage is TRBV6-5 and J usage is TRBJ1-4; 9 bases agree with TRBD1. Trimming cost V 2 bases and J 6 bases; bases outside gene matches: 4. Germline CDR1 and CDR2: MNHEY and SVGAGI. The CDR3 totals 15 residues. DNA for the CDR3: TGTGCCAGCAGTTACACAGGGGGCAAGGATGAAAAACTGTTTTTT. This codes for CASSYTGGKDEKLFF.

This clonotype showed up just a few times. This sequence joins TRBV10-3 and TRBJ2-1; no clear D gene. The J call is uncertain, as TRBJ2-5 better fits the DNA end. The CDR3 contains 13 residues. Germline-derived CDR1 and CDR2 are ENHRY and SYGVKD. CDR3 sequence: CAISESAAETQYF. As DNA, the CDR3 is TGTGCCATCAGTGAGTCCGCTGCGGAGACCCAGTACTTC.

The CDR3 coding sequence is TGTGCCAGCAGCCAAGGGGGGTCAGGACAGTCGGAGACCCAGTACTTC. This encodes CASSQGGSGQSETQYF. This chain links TRBV4-2 with TRBJ2-5, with TRBD1 as a possible D gene (6 bases). Trimming shortened V by 1 base and J by 5 bases, and 17 bases separated the two germline ends. This CDR3 contains 16 residues. Germline V gene lookup returns CDR1 LGHNA and CDR2 YNFKEQ.

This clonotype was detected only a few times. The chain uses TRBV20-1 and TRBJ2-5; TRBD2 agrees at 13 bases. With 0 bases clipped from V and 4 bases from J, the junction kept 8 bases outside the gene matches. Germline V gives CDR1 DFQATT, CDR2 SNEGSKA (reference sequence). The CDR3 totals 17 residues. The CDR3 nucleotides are TGCAGTGCTAGAGACTCCTCGGGACTAGCGGGACGAGAGACCCAGTACTTC. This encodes CSARDSSGLAGRETQYF.

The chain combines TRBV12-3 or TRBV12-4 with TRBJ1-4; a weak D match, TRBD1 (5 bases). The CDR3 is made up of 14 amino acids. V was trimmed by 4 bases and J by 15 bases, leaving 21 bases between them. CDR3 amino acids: CASSSDIVVKRLFF. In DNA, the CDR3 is TGTGCCAGCAGTTCGGACATCGTGGTTAAGAGGTTGTTTTTT.

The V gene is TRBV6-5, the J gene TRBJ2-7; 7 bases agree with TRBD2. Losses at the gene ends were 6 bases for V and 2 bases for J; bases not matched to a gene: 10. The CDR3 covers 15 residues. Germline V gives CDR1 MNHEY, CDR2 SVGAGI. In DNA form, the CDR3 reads TGTGCCAGCAGCTTCCGGCGAGCGGGAACCTACGAGCAGTACTTC. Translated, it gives CASSFRRAGTYEQYF.

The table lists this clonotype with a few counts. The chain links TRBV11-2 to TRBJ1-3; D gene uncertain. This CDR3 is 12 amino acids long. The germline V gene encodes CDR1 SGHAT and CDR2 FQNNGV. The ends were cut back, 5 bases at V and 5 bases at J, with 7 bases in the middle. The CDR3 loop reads CASSATRNTIYF. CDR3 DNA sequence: TGTGCCAGCAGCGCTACCCGAAACACCATATATTTT. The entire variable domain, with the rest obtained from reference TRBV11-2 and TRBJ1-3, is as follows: EAGVAQSPRYKIIEKRQSVAFWCNPISGHATLYWYQQILGQGPKLLIQFQNNGVVDDSQLPKDRFSAERLKGVDSTLKIQPAKLEDSAVYLCASSATRNTIYFGEGSWLTVV.

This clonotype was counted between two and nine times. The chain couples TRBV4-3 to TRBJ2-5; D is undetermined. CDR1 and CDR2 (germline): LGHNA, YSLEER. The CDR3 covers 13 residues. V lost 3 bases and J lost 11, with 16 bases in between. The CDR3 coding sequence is TGCGCCAGCAGCCAGAGGACCGGGCTCGGGCAGTACTTC. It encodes CASSQRTGLGQYF.

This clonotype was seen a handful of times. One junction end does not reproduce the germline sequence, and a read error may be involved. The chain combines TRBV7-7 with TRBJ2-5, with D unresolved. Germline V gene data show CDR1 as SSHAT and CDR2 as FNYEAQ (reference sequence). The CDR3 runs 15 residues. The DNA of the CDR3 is TGTGCTAGCAGCACCACAACAACCCTCGGACAGACCCAGTACTTC. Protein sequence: CASSTTTTLGQTQYF.

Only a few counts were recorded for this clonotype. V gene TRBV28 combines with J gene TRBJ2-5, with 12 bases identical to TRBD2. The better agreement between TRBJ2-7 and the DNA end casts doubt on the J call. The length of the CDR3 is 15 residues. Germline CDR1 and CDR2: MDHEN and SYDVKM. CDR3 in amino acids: CASTPLTSGGYEQYF. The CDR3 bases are TGTGCCAGCACCCCTCTTACTAGCGGGGGGTACGAGCAGTACTTC.

Here the CDR3 DNA reads TGTGCCACCAGCAGCGACACGTCGGGCGAGCAGTACTTC. This gives the protein CATSSDTSGEQYF. The V gene is TRBV15, the J gene TRBJ2-7; D unresolved. The V end lost 3 bases, the J end lost 6 bases, and 12 bases lay between the germline ends. CDR3 length: 13 amino acids. CDR1 LNHNV and CDR2 YYDKDF come from the germline V gene (reference sequence).

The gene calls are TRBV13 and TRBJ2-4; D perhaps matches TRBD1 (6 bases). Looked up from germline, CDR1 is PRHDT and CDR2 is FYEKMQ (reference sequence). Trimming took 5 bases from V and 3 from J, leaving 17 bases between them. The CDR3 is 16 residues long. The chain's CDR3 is CASSLNRATGKNIQYF. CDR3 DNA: TGTGCCAGCAGCCTTAACAGGGCTACGGGCAAAAACATTCAGTACTTC. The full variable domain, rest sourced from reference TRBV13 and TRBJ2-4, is AAGVIQSPRHLIKEKRETATLKCYPIPRHDTVYWYQQGPGQDPQFLISFYEKMQSDKGSIPDRFSAQQFSDYHSELNMSSLELGDSALYFCASSLNRATGKNIQYFGAGTRLSVL.

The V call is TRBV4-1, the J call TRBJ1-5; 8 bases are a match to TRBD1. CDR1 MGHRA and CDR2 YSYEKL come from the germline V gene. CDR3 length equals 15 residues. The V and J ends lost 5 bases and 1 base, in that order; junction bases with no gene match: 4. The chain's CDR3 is CASSGGQGSNQPQHF. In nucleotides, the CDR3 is TGCGCCAGCAGCGGCGGACAGGGCAGCAATCAGCCCCAGCATTTT.

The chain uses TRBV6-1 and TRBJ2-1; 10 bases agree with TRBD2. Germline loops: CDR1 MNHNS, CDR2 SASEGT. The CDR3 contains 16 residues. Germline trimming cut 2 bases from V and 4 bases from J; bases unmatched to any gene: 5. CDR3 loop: CASSEPGLAEYNEQFF. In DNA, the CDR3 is TGTGCCAGCAGTGAACCAGGACTAGCGGAATACAATGAGCAGTTCTTC.

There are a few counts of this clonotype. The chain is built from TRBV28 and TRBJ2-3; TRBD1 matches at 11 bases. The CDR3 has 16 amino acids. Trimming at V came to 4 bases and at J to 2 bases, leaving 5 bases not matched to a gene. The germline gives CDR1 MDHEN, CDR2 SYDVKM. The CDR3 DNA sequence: TGTGCCAGCAGTTCTGGACAGGGGGCCAACACAGATACGCAGTATTTT. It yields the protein CASSSGQGANTDTQYF.

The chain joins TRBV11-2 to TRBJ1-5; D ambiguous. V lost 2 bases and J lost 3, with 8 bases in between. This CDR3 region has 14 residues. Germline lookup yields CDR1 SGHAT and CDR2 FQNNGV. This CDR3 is CASSLSQLNQPQHF. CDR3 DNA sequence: TGTGCCAGCAGCTTAAGCCAGCTCAATCAGCCCCAGCATTTT.

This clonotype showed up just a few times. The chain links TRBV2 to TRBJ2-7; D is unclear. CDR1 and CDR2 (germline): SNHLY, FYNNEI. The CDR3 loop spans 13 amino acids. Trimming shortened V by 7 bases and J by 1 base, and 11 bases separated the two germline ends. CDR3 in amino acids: CASTDGVSYEQYF. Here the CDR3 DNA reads TGTGCCAGCACCGATGGGGTTTCCTACGAGCAGTACTTC.